This T cell receptor (beta chain) originates from a study of a mutant IDH1 vaccine in newly diagnosed glioma. Whole-study context: Before enrollment, the patients had been treated with radiotherapy alone, temozolomide alone, or both together. Most of them had received both.

Assay used: immunoSEQ multiplex PCR; TCRdb lists only in-frame clones, some missing. The sample shows 50,000 to 60,000 clones, around 80% of them seen only once. J gave up 4 bases and V 6 bases, and 5 bases lay outside the gene matches. CDR1 is SNHLY and CDR2 is FYNNEI in the germline V gene. The CDR3 is 14 amino acids. This clone came up a few times. The target antigen is unknown. Time point indicated: week 5, during vaccination. Each dose of the vaccine consisted of 300 ug of mutant IDH1 20-mer peptide, with topical imiquimod. Sample: PBMCs, taken from a glioma patient whose treatment included an IDH1 peptide vaccine. This receptor was identified in a man in his forties or fifties with glioma. This sequence joins TRBV2 and TRBJ1-5; 8 positions match TRBD1. DNA of the CDR3: TGTGCCAGCAGCCAGGGGGCGCGGAATCAGCCCCAGCATTTT. It yields the protein CASSQGARNQPQHF.